This passage covers 17 T cell receptor beta chains from one sample sequenced in a study of shared clonotypes between healthy human individuals. Some clones are missing from TCRdb's copy, which holds only in-frame ones; the method was immunoSEQ multiplex PCR. The sample shows 850,000 to 1,200,000 clones, more than 65% of them seen only once. Sequencing input: memory CD4+ T cells sorted from blood. The subset denotes: CD45RA-negative fraction. The receptors here all came from a man aged 18 to 30 in good health.

The chain joins TRBV10-3 to TRBJ2-1; 7 bases are a match to TRBD2. The CDR3 is 13 amino acids. Trimming removed 8 bases from V and 4 bases from J; junction bases left unmatched: 5. The V gene's germline CDR1 is ENHRY and CDR2 SYGVKD. The CDR3: CAIAWGGYNEQFF. Written as DNA, the CDR3 is TGTGCCATCGCCTGGGGGGGGTACAATGAGCAGTTCTTC.

This chain connects TRBV10-3 to TRBJ2-1; D might be TRBD1 or TRBD2, each matching 7 bases. V was cut by 6 bases and J by 4 bases, with 19 bases left in between. The CDR3 covers 16 residues. Germline CDR1 is ENHRY and CDR2 is SYGVKD. The CDR3 nucleotides are TGTGCCATCAGCGGAGGGGGAGGGGGCTTGTACAATGAGCAGTTCTTC. Translation: CAISGGGGGLYNEQFF.

The chain employs TRBV25-1 and TRBJ2-1, with a possible D match to TRBD1 (6 bases). The CDR3 extends over 15 amino acids. CDR1 and CDR2 (germline): MGHDK, SYGVNS. With 0 bases removed from V and 4 bases from J, the gap between germline ends came to 10 bases. The CDR3 sequence: CASSEYRGDYNEQFF. The CDR3 bases are TGTGCCAGCAGTGAATACAGGGGAGATTACAATGAGCAGTTCTTC.

This rearrangement joins TRBV11-1 to TRBJ2-1; D not resolved. The CDR3 contains 13 residues. Germline CDR1 SGHAT, CDR2 FQDESV (reference sequence). V lost 3 bases and J lost 6, with 9 bases in between. In nucleotides, the CDR3 is TGTGCCAGCAGCTTGAATCATGTCAATGAGCAGTTCTTC. Its translation: CASSLNHVNEQFF.

The rearrangement links TRBV2 to TRBJ1-1, with D unresolved. Germline-derived CDR1 and CDR2 are SNHLY and FYNNEI. Trimming stripped 9 bases from V and 4 bases from J, with 6 bases between. There are 10 residues in the CDR3. As DNA, the CDR3 is TGTGCCAGGGGGTTCACTGAAGCTTTCTTT. Encoded protein: CARGFTEAFF. Based on the CDR3 plus reference TRBV2 and TRBJ1-1, the full variable domain is EPEVTQTPSHQVTQMGQEVILRCVPISNHLYFYWYRQILGQKVEFLVSFYNNEISEKSEIFDDQFSVERPDGSNFTLKIRSTKLEDSAMYFCARGFTEAFFGQGTRLTVV.

The chain has TRBV5-1 and TRBJ2-3, with 7 bases fitting TRBD1. V shed 0 bases and J 0 bases; nucleotides not matched to a gene: 7. Germline V gene data show CDR1 as SGHRS and CDR2 as YFSETQ. CDR3 length: 17 amino acids. The CDR3 protein is CASSLGQTGSSTDTQYF. CDR3 DNA: TGCGCCAGCAGCTTGGGACAGACAGGGTCTAGCACAGATACGCAGTATTTT.

This clone was counted once. CDR3 nucleotide sequence: TGTGCCAGCAGCTACAAAGGGTCTTCCCAGTACTTC. This encodes CASSYKGSSQYF. V is TRBV7-2 and J is TRBJ2-5; D is undetermined. The CDR3 consists of 12 residues. With 4 bases removed from V and 9 bases from J, the gap between germline ends came to 12 bases. Per germline, CDR1 SGHTA and CDR2 FQGNSA.

The chain joins TRBV7-9 to TRBJ2-2, with TRBD2 as a possible D gene (6 bases). V lost 4 bases and J 13 bases, leaving 16 bases between the germline ends. Per germline, CDR1 SEHNR and CDR2 FQNEAQ (reference sequence). This CDR3 contains 13 residues. The CDR3 is CASSSTSLWGLFF. CDR3 bases: TGTGCCAGCAGCTCAACTAGCTTATGGGGGCTGTTTTTT.

The rearrangement links TRBV29-1 to TRBJ2-1, with TRBD2 matching over 12 bases. Trimming took 2 bases from V and 7 from J; bases not matched to a gene: 9. Germline V lookup: CDR1 SQVTM, CDR2 ANQGSEA. The CDR3 has 16 amino acids. In DNA, the CDR3 is TGCAGCGTTGAACCGCCCGGGACTAGCGGGTTAAATGAGCAGTTCTTC. It translates to CSVEPPGTSGLNEQFF.

In regard to this clone: The same CDR3 also results from other DNA sequences found in this sample. The chain couples TRBV19 to TRBJ1-6, with a weak D call TRBD1 (5 bases). The V end lost 7 bases, the J end lost 4 bases, and 11 bases lay between the germline ends. The CDR3 extends over 14 amino acids. The germline V gene encodes CDR1 LNHDA and CDR2 SQIVND (reference sequence). The DNA for the CDR3 is TGTGCCAGTATGAGGGGCGCTTATAATTCACCCCTCCACTTT. It translates to CASMRGAYNSPLHF.

This chain connects TRBV10-1 to TRBJ2-3, with D possibly being TRBD1 (6 bases). CDR3 length equals 13 residues. Trimming cost V 8 bases and J 2 bases, with 11 bases left between them. Germline V CDR1 and CDR2: WNHNN, SYGVQD (reference sequence). The CDR3 sequence: CASGGQLTDTQYF. In nucleotides, the CDR3 is TGCGCCAGCGGAGGACAGCTCACAGATACGCAGTATTTT.

The V gene is TRBV6-5, the J gene TRBJ1-5, with no clear D. The CDR3 is 13 residues long. Trimming removed 4 bases at V and 1 base at J, with 5 bases between. From germline, CDR1 is MNHEY and CDR2 SVGAGI. CDR3 nucleotide sequence: TGTGCCAGCAGTTCCGTGAGCAATCAGCCCCAGCATTTT. Protein product: CASSSVSNQPQHF.

J is TRBJ1-1 and V is TRBV9, with D possibly TRBD1 on 6 matching bases. The CDR3 has 13 residues. Germline CDR1 reads SGDLS; CDR2 reads YYNGEE. V gave up 4 bases and J gave up 5 bases, with 12 bases separating them. CDR3 protein: CASSQRGGTEAFF. CDR3 in DNA: TGTGCCAGCAGCCAAAGGGGGGGAACTGAAGCTTTCTTT.

The V gene is TRBV11-2, the J gene TRBJ1-2, with 10 positions matching TRBD1. CDR1 and CDR2 from the germline V gene are SGHAT and FQNNGV. This CDR3 spans 15 amino acids. Trimming removed 3 bases from V and 8 bases from J; junction bases left unmatched: 9. CDR3 DNA: TGTGCCAGCAGCTTTACAGGGACAGGGGTTGACGGCTACACCTTC. Residues: CASSFTGTGVDGYTF.

This clone showed up just a few times. The chain combines TRBV5-1 with TRBJ1-3, with 7 positions matching TRBD1. This CDR3 is 16 amino acids long. Germline V gene lookup returns CDR1 SGHRS and CDR2 YFSETQ. Trimming removed 4 bases from V and 0 bases from J; junction bases left unmatched: 7. The chain's CDR3 is CASSRTGVNSGNTIYF. The CDR3 nucleotides read TGCGCCAGCAGCAGGACAGGCGTCAACTCTGGAAACACCATATATTTT. The whole variable domain, filled in from reference TRBV5-1 and TRBJ1-3, reads KAGVTQTPRYLIKTRGQQVTLSCSPISGHRSVSWYQQTPGQGLQFLFEYFSETQRNKGNFPGRFSGRQFSNSRSEMNVSTLELGDSALYLCASSRTGVNSGNTIYFGEGSWLTVV.

The chain carries TRBV27 and TRBJ2-3; 10 bases match TRBD2. The CDR3 covers 16 residues. The ends lost 4 bases at V and 2 bases at J; junction bases unmatched: 6. The germline CDR1 and CDR2 sequences are MNHEY and SMNVEV (reference sequence). The DNA for the CDR3 is TGTGCCAGCAGTTACAGCGGGAGGGCCGTCACAGATACGCAGTATTTT. Its protein is CASSYSGRAVTDTQYF.

The rearrangement uses TRBV7-3 and TRBJ2-1; 10 bases fit TRBD2. Germline V lookup: CDR1 SGHTA, CDR2 FQGTGA. J gave up 4 bases and V 4 bases, and 4 bases lay outside the gene matches. The CDR3 runs to 15 residues. This CDR3 is CASSSASGGYNEQFF. The CDR3 DNA reads as TGTGCCAGCAGCTCGGCTAGCGGGGGATACAATGAGCAGTTCTTC.